The T cell receptor beta chain described here comes from a study of cytomegalovirus exposure and HLA in healthy donors. Study-level background: In an earlier analysis, around 100 million unique TCR beta sequences were found from about 180 million T cells.

CDR3 size: 17 residues. A word on this clone: Its target is unknown.

The PCR employed 60 Vbeta primers together with 13 Jbeta primers. Sequenced by immunoSEQ multiplex PCR; TCRdb stores in-frame clones only, minus some. The sample consists of some 220,000 clones, approximately 84% of them appearing once. Study-level points and caveats: Productive rates of about 87% or about 30% were seen for most TCR beta V segments in an earlier analysis.

The chain combines TRBV21-1 with TRBJ2-6; TRBD1 is taken as the D call from the table, unchecked against the DNA. TRBV21-1 has pseudogene status. The source of this sequence is a girl aged 2-10 years in good health and CMV-seronegative. Specimen: PBMCs. The CDR3 is CASSKQVTLSGANVLTF. Written as DNA, the CDR3 is TGTGCCAGCAGTAAACAGGTAACCCTTTCTGGGGCCAACGTCCTGACTTTC.